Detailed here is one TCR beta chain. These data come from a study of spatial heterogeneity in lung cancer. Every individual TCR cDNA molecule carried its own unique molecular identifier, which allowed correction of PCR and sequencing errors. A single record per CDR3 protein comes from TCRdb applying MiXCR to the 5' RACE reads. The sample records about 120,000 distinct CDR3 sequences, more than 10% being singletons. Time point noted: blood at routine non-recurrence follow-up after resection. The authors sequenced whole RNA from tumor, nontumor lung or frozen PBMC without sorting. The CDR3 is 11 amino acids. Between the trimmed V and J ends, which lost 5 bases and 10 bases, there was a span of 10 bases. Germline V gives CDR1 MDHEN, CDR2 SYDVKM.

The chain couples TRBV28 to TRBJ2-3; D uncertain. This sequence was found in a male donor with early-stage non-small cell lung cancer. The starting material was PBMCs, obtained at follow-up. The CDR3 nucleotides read TGTGCCAGCAGTCTACCTGATGCGCAGTATTTT. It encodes CASSLPDAQYF. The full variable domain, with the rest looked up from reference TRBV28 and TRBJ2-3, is DVKVTQSSRYLVKRTGEKVFLECVQDMDHENMFWYRQDPGLGLRLIYFSYDVKMKEKGDIPEGYSVSREKKERFSLILESASTNQTSMYLCASSLPDAQYFGPGTRLTVL.